These 9 T cell receptor beta chains share one sample of origin, sequenced in a study of T-cell reconstitution after alpha-beta-depleted transplantation in children. During its preparation, the TCRbeta library received unique molecular identifiers. MiXCR, applied by TCRdb to the PCR reads, yields one record per CDR3 protein. Seen here are about 72,000 distinct CDR3 sequences, 6% to 8% observed once, and the top ten hold approximately 2.4%. The input for sequencing was PBMCs from the stem cell graft donor, taken from the stem cell graft. These receptors were collected from a human donor who donated a stem cell graft to a child with acute lymphoblastic leukemia.

This clonotype has just a few counts. The chain carries TRBV11-2 and TRBJ2-2, with D possibly matching TRBD2 (5 bases). Germline V gives CDR1 SGHAT, CDR2 FQNNGV. The CDR3 loop spans 14 amino acids. V lost 5 bases and J 7 bases, leaving 14 bases between the germline ends. CDR3 amino acids: CASSREGRGGELFF. CDR3 DNA: TGTGCCAGCAGCCGGGAAGGGAGAGGCGGGGAGCTGTTTTTT.

A note on this clonotype: The junction departs from germline at one end; a sequencing error may be responsible. J is TRBJ2-2 and V is TRBV24-1; TRBD1 might be the D (5 bases). CDR1 is KGHDR and CDR2 is SFDVKD in the germline V gene. The CDR3 sequence is 14 residues long. CDR3 residues: CATSRGLNTVELFF. As DNA, the CDR3 is TGTGCCACCAGTAGGGGATTGAACACCGTGGAGCTGTTTTTT.

Many counts were recorded for this clonotype. This chain uses TRBV7-9 with TRBJ1-2; tentatively, D is TRBD1 (6 bases). V shed 5 bases and J shed 0 bases, with 13 bases lying between them. The CDR3 is 15 amino acids. Looked up from germline, CDR1 is SEHNR and CDR2 is FQNEAQ (reference sequence). The DNA for the CDR3 is TGTGCCAGCAGCAAATCCGACAGGACTAACTATGGCTACACCTTC. This encodes CASSKSDRTNYGYTF.

This clonotype showed up many times. The rearrangement joins TRBV20-1 to TRBJ1-3; D unclear. V gave up 6 bases and J gave up 4 bases, with 16 bases separating them. Germline V gives CDR1 DFQATT, CDR2 SNEGSKA (reference sequence). The CDR3 is 14 residues long. The CDR3 bases are TGCAGTGCGTATAAGGGCGGTATCGGAAACACCATATATTTT. Translation gives CSAYKGGIGNTIYF.

This clonotype was detected ten times or more. The V gene is TRBV24-1, the J gene TRBJ2-3; TRBD1 might be the D (6 bases). This CDR3 is built from 15 residues. V lost 4 bases to trimming and J lost 5 bases, with 15 bases between them. The germline V gene encodes CDR1 KGHDR and CDR2 SFDVKD. CDR3 DNA sequence: TGTGCCACCAGTGACCTTACAGGGCGCCAAGATACGCAGTATTTT. As protein: CATSDLTGRQDTQYF.

On this clonotype itself: This may come from a read error, since a much larger clone is one base off. CDR3 residues: CASSLLADITDTQYF. The CDR3 bases are TGTGCCAGCAGTTTACTAGCGGACATCACAGATACGCAGTATTTT. This sequence joins TRBV28 and TRBJ2-3; 7 bases are shared with TRBD2. Trimming cost V 2 bases and J 2 bases; bases outside gene matches: 4. The germline CDR1 and CDR2 sequences are MDHEN and SYDVKM. The length of the CDR3 is 15 residues.

In its sample, this clonotype was seen many times. The chain carries TRBV7-9 and TRBJ1-4; 9 positions agree with TRBD1. The trim removed 5 bases at V and 8 bases at J, leaving 6 bases unmatched. Germline assignment: CDR1 SEHNR and CDR2 FQNEAQ (reference sequence). This CDR3 comprises 14 residues. CDR3 DNA: TGTGCCAGCAGCCTGGGACAGGGAGGCGAAAAACTGTTTTTT. Protein: CASSLGQGGEKLFF.

This clonotype was counted ten times or more. The CDR3 loop is CASSYLGARSEQFF. Written as DNA, the CDR3 is TGTGCCAGCAGTTACCTTGGGGCGCGAAGTGAGCAGTTCTTC. The chain carries TRBV6-5 and TRBJ2-1; D is perhaps TRBD1 (5 bases). CDR3 length: 14 residues. CDR1 MNHEY and CDR2 SVGAGI come from the germline V gene. With 2 bases removed from V and 9 bases from J, the gap between germline ends came to 14 bases.

This clonotype showed up many times. The chain recombines TRBV6-4 with TRBJ2-3, with 10 bases fitting TRBD2. Germline V CDR1 and CDR2: MRHNA, SNTAGT. The V and J ends lost 5 bases and 2 bases, in that order; junction bases with no gene match: 7. The CDR3 is made up of 16 amino acids. The CDR3 loop is CASSPSAGGTTDTQYF. CDR3 in DNA: TGTGCCAGCAGTCCGTCAGCGGGAGGGACCACAGATACGCAGTATTTT.